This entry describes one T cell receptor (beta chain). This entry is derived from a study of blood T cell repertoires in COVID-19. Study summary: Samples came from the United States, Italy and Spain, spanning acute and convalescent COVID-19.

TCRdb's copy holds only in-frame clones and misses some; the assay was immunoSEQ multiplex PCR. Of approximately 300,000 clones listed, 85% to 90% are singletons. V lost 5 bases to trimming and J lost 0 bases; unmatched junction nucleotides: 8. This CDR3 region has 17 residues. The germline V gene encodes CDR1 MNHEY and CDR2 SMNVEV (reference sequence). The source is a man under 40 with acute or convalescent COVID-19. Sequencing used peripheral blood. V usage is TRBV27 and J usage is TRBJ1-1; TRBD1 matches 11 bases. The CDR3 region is CASSPGQGASMNTEAFF. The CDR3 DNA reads TGTGCCAGCAGTCCTGGACAGGGGGCCTCGATGAACACTGAAGCTTTCTTT.